These 25 T cell receptor beta chains share one sample of origin, sequenced in a study of blood T cell repertoires in COVID-19. Assay used: immunoSEQ multiplex PCR; TCRdb lists only in-frame clones, some missing. There are tens of thousands of clones in the sample; about 91% occur only once, and 1.5% to 2.5% lies in the top ten. The sample taken for sequencing was peripheral blood. The receptor set was obtained from an elderly woman with active or convalescent COVID-19.

V gene TRBV5-1 combines with J gene TRBJ2-2; no definite D call. Trimming cost V 3 bases and J 1 base, with 7 bases left between them. CDR1 SGHRS and CDR2 YFSETQ come from the germline V gene. The CDR3 length is 14 residues. The CDR3 loop is CASSYTGNTGELFF. For the CDR3, the DNA is TGCGCCAGCAGCTACACGGGGAACACCGGGGAGCTGTTTTTT. Variable domain in full (rest from reference TRBV5-1 and TRBJ2-2): KAGVTQTPRYLIKTRGQQVTLSCSPISGHRSVSWYQQTPGQGLQFLFEYFSETQRNKGNFPGRFSGRQFSNSRSEMNVSTLELGDSALYLCASSYTGNTGELFFGEGSRLTVL.

In its sample, this clone was seen once. For the CDR3, the DNA is TGTGCCAGCAGCCCCAGCGGGAGTGTCACAGATACGCAGTATTTT. Translating gives CASSPSGSVTDTQYF. The chain joins TRBV7-2 to TRBJ2-3; 8 bases agree with TRBD2. The CDR3 has 15 amino acids. J lost 2 bases, V lost 5 bases, and 6 bases had no gene match. CDR1 is SGHTA, CDR2 FQGNSA, per germline.

This chain uses TRBV5-4 with TRBJ1-2, with D perhaps TRBD1 (6 bases). This CDR3 is built from 15 residues. Germline CDR1 SGHNT, CDR2 YYREEE (reference sequence). Deletions cut 3 bases from V and 8 bases from J, with 20 bases between. In DNA form, the CDR3 reads TGTGCCAGCAGCTCCCCGGACAGCCTAACTATGGGCTACACCTTC. Translating it yields CASSSPDSLTMGYTF.

The V and J genes are TRBV4-2 and TRBJ1-2, with 10 bases that match TRBD1. Germline lookup yields CDR1 LGHNA and CDR2 YNFKEQ. V shed 3 bases and J 8 bases; nucleotides not matched to a gene: 9. The CDR3 sequence is 15 residues long. CDR3 nucleotides: TGTGCCAGCAGCCATCCGGGACAGGGGTTTGTAGGCTACACCTTC. Amino acids: CASSHPGQGFVGYTF.

The chain carries TRBV9 and TRBJ2-3, with 8 positions matching TRBD1. This CDR3 has 17 amino acids. With V trimmed by 0 bases and J by 2 bases, 8 bases remained unmatched. Germline CDR1 is SGDLS and CDR2 is YYNGEE. The CDR3, as DNA: TGTGCCAGCAGCGTAGCTACGAGGGGACAGGACACAGATACGCAGTATTTT. Translation gives CASSVATRGQDTDTQYF.

A few counts support this clone. The chain combines TRBV18 with TRBJ1-2; D not resolved. Trimming took off 3 bases at V and 4 bases at J, with 21 bases between the two ends. The CDR3 runs to 17 residues. Germline-derived CDR1 and CDR2 are KGHSH and LQKENI. CDR3: CASSPIPSMGVTYGYTF. CDR3 DNA sequence: TGTGCCAGCTCACCCATCCCGAGCATGGGAGTTACCTATGGCTACACCTTC.

The chain has TRBV11-2 and TRBJ2-1, with 7 bases identical to TRBD1. V lost 8 bases and J lost 3; bases outside the gene matches: 10. Germline V gene sequence: CDR1 SGHAT, CDR2 FQNNGV. This CDR3 comprises 15 residues. CDR3 DNA sequence: TGTGCCAGCGCAGTTTCGGCAGGGGGCTACAATGAGCAGTTCTTC. It yields the protein CASAVSAGGYNEQFF.

The rearrangement links TRBV5-1 to TRBJ1-1, with a tentative D call TRBD1 (6 bases). V was clipped by 3 bases and J by 2 bases, with 11 bases between them. From germline, CDR1 is SGHRS and CDR2 YFSETQ. CDR3 length: 14 residues. Written as DNA, the CDR3 is TGCGCCAGCAGCTACCAACAGGGAAACACTGAAGCTTTCTTT. It yields the protein CASSYQQGNTEAFF. Full variable domain (missing parts from reference TRBV5-1 and TRBJ1-1): KAGVTQTPRYLIKTRGQQVTLSCSPISGHRSVSWYQQTPGQGLQFLFEYFSETQRNKGNFPGRFSGRQFSNSRSEMNVSTLELGDSALYLCASSYQQGNTEAFFGQGTRLTVV.

The V gene is TRBV12-5, the J gene TRBJ1-1, with D possibly TRBD1 on 5 matching bases. Germline V gene sequence: CDR1 LGHNT, CDR2 FRNRAP. This CDR3 contains 16 residues. Trimming shortened V by 1 base and J by 3 bases, and 15 bases separated the two germline ends. CDR3 sequence: CASGLAMGRGDTEAFF. CDR3 in DNA: TGTGCTAGTGGTTTGGCGATGGGGAGGGGTGACACTGAAGCTTTCTTT.

The V gene is TRBV30, the J gene TRBJ2-5, with 8 nucleotides matching TRBD2. With 1 base clipped from V and 6 bases from J, the junction kept 4 bases outside the gene matches. The CDR3 is 13 residues long. Per germline, CDR1 GTSNPN and CDR2 SVGIG (reference sequence). CDR3 protein: CAWSAGGEQTQYF. CDR3 bases: TGTGCCTGGAGTGCGGGAGGGGAACAGACCCAGTACTTC.

The gene calls are TRBV9 and TRBJ1-3; no reliable D call. CDR1 is SGDLS and CDR2 is YYNGEE in the germline V gene. The CDR3 extends over 16 amino acids. Trimming stripped 3 bases from V and 0 bases from J, with 13 bases between. The CDR3 sequence is CASSARAEDSGNTIYF. The CDR3 DNA reads as TGTGCCAGCAGCGCCCGCGCGGAGGACTCTGGAAACACCATATATTTT.

The J gene is TRBJ2-1, the V gene TRBV15, with 12 bases lining up with TRBD2. CDR3 length equals 15 residues. The V and J ends lost 2 bases and 9 bases, in that order; junction bases with no gene match: 5. Germline V gene lookup returns CDR1 LNHNV and CDR2 YYDKDF (reference sequence). DNA for the CDR3: TGTGCCACCAGCAGAAGACTAGCGGGAGACGCTGAGCAGTTCTTC. Amino acids: CATSRRLAGDAEQFF.

The chain joins TRBV7-3 to TRBJ2-7, with TRBD1 identical over 8 bases. Trimming cost V 5 bases and J 7 bases; bases outside gene matches: 13. CDR3 length: 15 amino acids. In germline, CDR1 is SGHTA, CDR2 FQGTGA. The CDR3 loop reads CASSPGGSSVGEQYF. The CDR3 DNA reads TGTGCCAGCAGCCCAGGGGGCTCGAGTGTGGGGGAGCAGTACTTC. The full variable domain, its missing parts supplied by reference TRBV7-3 and TRBJ2-7, is GAGVSQTPSNKVTEKGKYVELRCDPISGHTALYWYRQSLGQGPEFLIYFQGTGAADDSGLPNDRFFAVRPEGSVSTLKIQRTERGDSAVYLCASSPGGSSVGEQYFGPGTRLTVT.

The rearrangement joins TRBV7-7 to TRBJ2-5; TRBD2 aligns across 7 bases. CDR3 size: 15 residues. The ends lost 1 base at V and 3 bases at J; junction bases unmatched: 5. Germline CDR1 and CDR2: SSHAT and FNYEAQ (reference sequence). The CDR3 DNA sequence: TGTGCCAGCAGCTTAGTGACGGGGGGAGAAGAGACCCAGTACTTC. This codes for CASSLVTGGEETQYF.

V usage is TRBV2 and J usage is TRBJ2-7; maybe TRBD2 (6 bases). Between the trimmed V and J ends, which lost 6 bases and 0 bases, there was a span of 12 bases. CDR3 length: 14 amino acids. Germline CDR1 is SNHLY and CDR2 is FYNNEI. CDR3 bases: TGTGCCAGCAGCTACCGGGGGAGCTCCTACGAGCAGTACTTC. Translation gives CASSYRGSSYEQYF.

This chain links TRBV18 with TRBJ2-5, with TRBD1 matching 9 bases. In germline, CDR1 is KGHSH, CDR2 LQKENI. Trimming took 4 bases from V and 5 from J; bases not matched to a gene: 2. The CDR3 runs 13 residues. CDR3 nucleotide sequence: TGTGCCAGCTCACTAACAGGGGGCGAGACCCAGTACTTC. Translated: CASSLTGGETQYF.

This chain's CDR3 is CATQVREGTSEQYF. The CDR3 nucleotides are TGTGCCACCCAGGTTCGGGAGGGAACTAGCGAGCAGTACTTC. The rearrangement links TRBV7-8 to TRBJ2-7, with TRBD2 matching over 8 bases. The V gene's germline CDR1 is SGHVS and CDR2 FQNEAQ. The junction had 14 bases not matched to a gene; V was cut back by 10 bases and J by 6 bases. The CDR3 spans 14 residues.

V and J are TRBV2 and TRBJ2-3; 16 bases align to TRBD2. Germline CDR1 and CDR2: SNHLY and FYNNEI. V trimming: 4 bases; J trimming: 6 bases; junction bases outside the gene matches: 4. This CDR3 is built from 16 residues. The DNA for the CDR3 is TGTGCCAGCAGTGGACCGGGACTAGCGGGGGGGGATACGCAGTATTTT. Translation: CASSGPGLAGGDTQYF.

The chain is built from TRBV10-3 and TRBJ1-2, with D uncertain. This CDR3 has 14 residues. Trimming shortened V by 3 bases and J by 2 bases, and 10 bases separated the two germline ends. The germline V gene has CDR1 ENHRY and CDR2 SYGVKD. The CDR3 DNA reads as TGTGCCATCAGTGACTCGCGGGTAAACTATGGCTACACCTTC. This translates into CAISDSRVNYGYTF.

This clone was counted a few times. The chain carries TRBV30 and TRBJ2-5; possible D gene TRBD2, 6 bases. Germline V gene data show CDR1 as GTSNPN and CDR2 as SVGIG (reference sequence). Trimming stripped 0 bases from V and 5 bases from J, with 10 bases between. CDR3 length equals 13 residues. CDR3 nucleotide sequence: TGTGCCTGGAGTGTAAAAGGAGGGGAGACCCAGTACTTC. The encoded protein is CAWSVKGGETQYF.

The V call is TRBV7-2, the J call TRBJ1-6; D is possibly TRBD1 (6 bases). Germline lookup yields CDR1 SGHTA and CDR2 FQGNSA. The germline V and J ends were trimmed by 1 base and 5 bases, with 18 bases remaining between them. The CDR3 spans 18 residues. The CDR3, as DNA: TGTGCCAGCAGCTTAGTCATTAGGGGGGGCGCGAATAATTCACCCCTCCACTTT. Translation gives CASSLVIRGGANNSPLHF.

The chain combines TRBV29-1 with TRBJ2-7; TRBD2 is a possible D gene (5 bases). This CDR3 contains 15 residues. The V end lost 2 bases, the J end lost 4 bases, and 18 bases lay between the germline ends. The germline V gene encodes CDR1 SQVTM and CDR2 ANQGSEA. The CDR3, as DNA: TGCAGCGTTGAATGGGCGGGTCCGGATCGTTACGAGCAGTACTTC. Encoded protein: CSVEWAGPDRYEQYF.

The chain recombines TRBV7-2 with TRBJ2-6; D is uncertain. V lost 5 bases and J 0 bases, leaving 5 bases between the germline ends. CDR3 length equals 14 residues. Germline V gene data show CDR1 as SGHTA and CDR2 as FQGNSA. The CDR3 DNA follows: TGTGCCAGCAGCCCCAACTCTGGGGCCAACGTCCTGACTTTC. Its translation: CASSPNSGANVLTF.

This clone showed up just a few times. DNA for the CDR3: TGTGCCAGCAGTCCACACCCGGGGGATGGCTACACCTTC. This encodes CASSPHPGDGYTF. The chain employs TRBV12-3 or TRBV12-4 and TRBJ1-2, with TRBD1 as a possible D gene (5 bases). The CDR3 contains 13 residues. Trimming removed 5 bases at V and 6 bases at J, with 13 bases between.

This chain uses TRBV7-8 with TRBJ2-7, with D perhaps matching TRBD2 (6 bases). This CDR3 region has 15 residues. Between the trimmed V and J ends, which lost 5 bases and 5 bases, there was a span of 19 bases. Germline V lookup: CDR1 SGHVS, CDR2 FQNEAQ. The CDR3 DNA follows: TGTGCCAGCAGCCACCCGGGCTCGGGAGTGGACGAGCAGTACTTC. It is translated as CASSHPGSGVDEQYF.